The 6 T cell receptor beta chains in this list originate from one sample, sequenced in a study of monozygotic twins with inflammatory bowel disease. Following a re-call of the 5' RACE reads, TCRdb has one entry per CDR3 protein and lacks DNA. The sample's table shows roughly 90,000 distinct CDR3 sequences. Source material: blood. These receptor sequences come from a human donor with ulcerative colitis or Crohn's disease, or a healthy co-twin of an affected twin (not recorded which).

The rearrangement uses TRBV7-9 and TRBJ2-7. Germline V CDR1 and CDR2: SEHNR, FQNEAQ (reference sequence). This CDR3 is built from 16 residues. The CDR3 loop is CASSLGGSVGLNEQYF. The variable domain in full, completed from reference TRBV7-9 and TRBJ2-7, reads DTGVSQNPRHKITKRGQNVTFRCDPISEHNRLYWYRQTLGQGPEFLTYFQNEAQLEKSRLLSDRFSAERPKGSFSTLEIQRTEQGDSAMYLCASSLGGSVGLNEQYFGPGTRLTVT.

This chain joins TRBV4-1 and TRBJ1-4; with no DNA, the TCRdb D assignment of TRBD1 cannot be verified. The CDR3 is 15 amino acids. The germline CDR1 and CDR2 sequences are MGHRA and YSYEKL. Here the CDR3 reads CASSRPRATNEKLFF.

The gene calls are TRBV7-6 and TRBJ1-1. In germline, CDR1 is SGHVS, CDR2 FNYEAQ. The CDR3 is made up of 17 amino acids. CDR3 residues: CASSLIGIAVADTEAFF.

The rearrangement uses TRBV18 and TRBJ1-2. The CDR3 is 13 residues long. Germline CDR1 reads KGHSH; CDR2 reads LQKENI. The CDR3: CASSGSEDYGYTF.

The rearrangement uses TRBV20-1 and TRBJ1-6. There are 11 residues in the CDR3. The germline V gene encodes CDR1 DFQATT and CDR2 SNEGSKA (reference sequence). CDR3: CSARQLFTLHF.

The chain is built from TRBV11-2 and TRBJ2-1. The germline V gene encodes CDR1 SGHAT and CDR2 FQNNGV. The CDR3 is 16 amino acids. The CDR3 loop is CASSLVASGRPNEQFF.